There are many counts of the clone carrying this TCR beta chain. The antigen is unknown. These data are taken from a study of regulatory T cells in long-lasting Graves disease. Points from the study as a whole: Persistent disease was characterized by preferential usage of TRBV28, TRBJ1-2 and TRBJ2-5.

Through Arm-PCR of CDR3 regions and iRepertoire HTBI primers, TCR beta libraries were built. TCRdb fed the multiplex PCR reads into MiXCR, producing one record per CDR3 protein. This table holds more than 450,000 distinct CDR3 sequences, around 13% found once. Time point noted: newly diagnosed GD, antithyroid drugs for less than 3 months. PBMC RNA was the source of the TCR library. This CDR3 region has 14 residues. CDR1 is SGHNT, CDR2 YENEEA, per germline. The V gene end was trimmed by 3 bases and the J gene end by 3 bases; junction bases not matched to a gene: 3. A further study also used this sample, focusing on T cells in Graves' hyperthyroidism and ophthalmopathy.

This receptor was identified in a woman aged 25 to 39 with Graves disease. The rearrangement links TRBV11-3 to TRBJ2-5, with 8 bases matching TRBD2. The sample in question was peripheral blood mononuclear cells (PBMCs), obtained at new diagnosis, from a patient treated with antithyroid drugs. The CDR3 loop reads CASSFDGGEETQYF. CDR3 DNA sequence: TGTGCCAGCAGCTTCGACGGGGGGGAAGAGACCCAGTACTTC.